These 26 T cell receptor beta chains were all obtained from the same sample, sequenced in a study of blood T cell repertoires in COVID-19. TCRdb's copy holds only in-frame clones and misses some; the assay was immunoSEQ multiplex PCR. The profile shows 93,000 or so clones, 75% to 90% of them singletons. The specimen was peripheral blood. The receptors here all came from a human donor in a cohort sampled during active COVID-19.

This clone was seen just once. V gene TRBV19 combines with J gene TRBJ1-2; 7 bases match TRBD1. V was clipped by 9 bases and J by 4 bases; unmatched bases: 5. This CDR3 is built from 12 residues. Germline V gene data show CDR1 as LNHDA and CDR2 as SQIVND (reference sequence). CDR3 amino acids: CASRQGGYGYTF. The CDR3 bases are TGTGCCAGCAGACAGGGAGGCTATGGCTACACCTTC.

The chain has TRBV19 and TRBJ1-5; 7 bases fit TRBD1. Germline CDR1 reads LNHDA; CDR2 reads SQIVND (reference sequence). Trimming removed 3 bases from V and 1 base from J; junction bases left unmatched: 6. The CDR3 contains 16 residues. The CDR3 loop is CASSMSRQGSNQPQHF. DNA of the CDR3: TGTGCCAGTAGTATGTCGAGACAGGGAAGCAATCAGCCCCAGCATTTT.

This rearrangement joins TRBV30 to TRBJ1-6; D gene uncertain. The CDR3 loop spans 14 amino acids. The germline V gene has CDR1 GTSNPN and CDR2 SVGIG (reference sequence). V lost 3 bases and J lost 7, with 13 bases in between. CDR3 sequence reads: CAWRSGLRNSPLHF. In DNA, the CDR3 is TGTGCCTGGAGGTCGGGGTTACGGAATTCACCCCTCCACTTT.

The chain couples TRBV5-1 to TRBJ1-6; the match to TRBD1 covers 9 bases. The V segment lost 0 bases and the J segment 9 bases; nucleotides outside the gene matches: 4. The CDR3 runs 15 residues. Germline V gives CDR1 SGHRS, CDR2 YFSETQ. CDR3 sequence reads: CASSLGTGVGSPLHF. The CDR3 DNA reads TGCGCCAGCAGCTTGGGGACAGGGGTTGGTTCACCCCTCCACTTT.

The gene calls are TRBV30 and TRBJ1-6; D might be TRBD1 (6 bases). With 4 bases removed from V and 6 bases from J, the gap between germline ends came to 13 bases. Per the germline V gene, CDR1 is GTSNPN and CDR2 is SVGIG (reference sequence). The CDR3 totals 14 residues. CDR3 loop: CAWNIRGVNSPLHF. For the CDR3, the DNA is TGTGCCTGGAATATCAGGGGAGTTAATTCACCCCTCCACTTT.

This sequence joins TRBV7-3 and TRBJ2-2; D is uncertain. The germline V and J ends were trimmed by 4 bases and 3 bases, with 9 bases remaining between them. In germline, CDR1 is SGHTA, CDR2 FQGTGA. This CDR3 contains 14 residues. This CDR3 reads CASSSPLHTGELFF. The CDR3, as DNA: TGTGCCAGCAGCTCCCCACTACACACCGGGGAGCTGTTTTTT.

In its sample, this clone was seen once. The genes are TRBV6-5 and TRBJ1-2; no clear D. Trimming took 10 bases from V and 7 from J, leaving 19 bases between them. The germline V gene has CDR1 MNHEY and CDR2 SVGAGI. The CDR3 is 13 amino acids. For the CDR3, the DNA is TGTGCCACCCGAGGAGGATACAATAGTGGCTACACCTTC. It yields the protein CATRGGYNSGYTF.

This clone was counted only a few times. The chain combines TRBV6-5 with TRBJ1-5, with 9 positions matching TRBD1. This CDR3 is 15 amino acids long. The V gene's germline CDR1 is MNHEY and CDR2 SVGAGI. V was clipped by 6 bases and J by 4 bases; unmatched bases: 7. CDR3 amino acids: CASRPQGALNQPQHF. The CDR3 nucleotides read TGTGCCAGCAGGCCACAGGGGGCGCTGAATCAGCCCCAGCATTTT.

CDR3 in DNA: TGTGCCAGCAGCCCGATGTCAGGGGCAGGGACTGAAGCTTTCTTT. Residues: CASSPMSGAGTEAFF. This chain connects TRBV3-1 (or the pseudogene TRBV3-2) to TRBJ1-1, with a weak D call TRBD1 (6 bases). Germline V gene sequence: CDR1 LGHDT, CDR2 YNNKEL (reference sequence). Trimming removed 4 bases at V and 5 bases at J, with 17 bases between. CDR3 size: 15 residues.

The rearrangement links TRBV19 to TRBJ1-5, with 7 nucleotides matching TRBD1. Germline V gives CDR1 LNHDA, CDR2 SQIVND (reference sequence). The J segment lost 3 bases and the V segment lost 4 bases, leaving 6 bases of the junction unmatched. The CDR3 length is 15 residues. The CDR3, as DNA: TGTGCCAGTAGTACAACAGGGGTCTACAATCAGCCCCAGCATTTT. It is translated as CASSTTGVYNQPQHF. The full variable domain, completed using reference TRBV19 and TRBJ1-5, is DGGITQSPKYLFRKEGQNVTLSCEQNLNHDAMYWYRQDPGQGLRLIYYSQIVNDFQKGDIAEGYSVSREKKESFPLTVTSAQKNPTAFYLCASSTTGVYNQPQHFGDGTRLSIL.

The chain recombines TRBV18 with TRBJ1-5; TRBD1 might be the D (5 bases). Per the germline V gene, CDR1 is KGHSH and CDR2 is LQKENI. This CDR3 is built from 15 residues. Trimming removed 6 bases at V and 4 bases at J, with 16 bases between. DNA of the CDR3: TGTGCCAGCTCGATAGACAGACCCTCGAATCAGCCCCAGCATTTT. It encodes CASSIDRPSNQPQHF.

The rearrangement uses TRBV5-1 and TRBJ2-7; tentative D call: TRBD1 (6 bases). Germline-derived CDR1 and CDR2 are SGHRS and YFSETQ. V was cut by 4 bases and J by 2 bases, with 13 bases left in between. The CDR3 runs to 14 residues. The CDR3 DNA is TGCGCCAGCAGCCCGGACAGCGTAGCCTACGAGCAGTACTTC. Amino acid sequence: CASSPDSVAYEQYF.

This clone came up a few times. The chain joins TRBV5-1 to TRBJ1-2; a possible D gene is TRBD1 (5 bases). The ends were cut back, 4 bases at V and 8 bases at J, with 15 bases in the middle. In germline, CDR1 is SGHRS, CDR2 YFSETQ. The CDR3 covers 13 residues. In DNA form, the CDR3 reads TGCGCCAGCAGCGGCCTTGGGGCAGGGGGCTACACCTTC. This codes for CASSGLGAGGYTF.

The chain couples TRBV28 to TRBJ1-3; perhaps TRBD1 as D (6 bases). The CDR3 is made up of 15 amino acids. Trimming took off 7 bases at V and 0 bases at J, with 13 bases between the two ends. Germline-derived CDR1 and CDR2 are MDHEN and SYDVKM. For the CDR3, the DNA is TGTGCCAGCAATCCGGACAGCACCTCTGGAAACACCATATATTTT. Translated: CASNPDSTSGNTIYF.

This clone was observed a few times. The chain joins TRBV5-1 to TRBJ1-1; TRBD1 agrees at 7 bases. This CDR3 contains 13 residues. V shed 3 bases, J shed 8 bases, and the junction held 7 bases outside the gene matches. CDR1 is SGHRS and CDR2 is YFSETQ in the germline V gene. As DNA, the CDR3 is TGCGCCAGCAGCTGGGGACAGTTATCGGAAGCTTTCTTT. Translating it yields CASSWGQLSEAFF.

The CDR3 here is CASQAGGGSPLHF. Here the CDR3 DNA reads TGTGCCAGCCAAGCTGGCGGCGGTTCACCCCTCCACTTT. The gene calls are TRBV5-5 and TRBJ1-6; D unclear. Germline V gene sequence: CDR1 SGHKS, CDR2 YYEKEE (reference sequence). V gave up 7 bases and J gave up 9 bases, with 14 bases separating them. The CDR3 runs to 13 residues.

This sequence joins TRBV6-6 and TRBJ1-1; 7 nucleotides match TRBD1. Germline CDR1 is MNHNY and CDR2 is SVGAGI (reference sequence). CDR3 length equals 14 residues. V lost 6 bases, J lost 1 base, and 5 bases stayed unmatched. The CDR3 region has the DNA TGTGCCAGCAGCGACGGGACAGCGAACACTGAAGCTTTCTTT. This translates into CASSDGTANTEAFF.

The chain couples TRBV2 to TRBJ2-2; tentatively, D is TRBD2 (6 bases). Germline V gene lookup returns CDR1 SNHLY and CDR2 FYNNEI. The CDR3 extends over 14 amino acids. The V end was cut by 4 bases, the J end by 9 bases, with 15 bases between. This CDR3 reads CASSAQTRTRELFF. The CDR3 DNA reads as TGTGCCAGCAGTGCCCAAACTAGGACTAGGGAGCTGTTTTTT.

The table lists this clone with a few counts. The V call is TRBV7-2, the J call TRBJ1-3, with TRBD1 matching 7 bases. This CDR3 spans 14 amino acids. Germline assignment: CDR1 SGHTA and CDR2 FQGNSA. The V segment lost 8 bases and the J segment 0 bases; nucleotides outside the gene matches: 4. CDR3 nucleotides: TGTGCCAGCGGACCAGGGGGCTCTGGAAACACCATATATTTT. This sequence encodes CASGPGGSGNTIYF.

The chain combines TRBV18 with TRBJ1-2, with unresolved D. This CDR3 spans 18 amino acids. V shed 1 base and J shed 0 bases, with 18 bases lying between them. Germline-derived CDR1 and CDR2 are KGHSH and LQKENI. CDR3 loop: CASSPLQIQMSSNYGYTF. The CDR3 DNA is TGTGCCAGCTCACCACTTCAAATTCAGATGTCCTCTAACTATGGCTACACCTTC.

The chain recombines TRBV27 with TRBJ2-3; D call uncertain. This CDR3 contains 14 residues. V was clipped by 3 bases and J by 0 bases, with 7 bases between them. CDR1 is MNHEY and CDR2 is SMNVEV in the germline V gene (reference sequence). The CDR3: CASSLKPSTDTQYF. The CDR3 DNA reads TGTGCCAGCAGTTTGAAGCCTAGCACAGATACGCAGTATTTT.

This chain uses TRBV19 with TRBJ2-5; a weak D match, TRBD2 (5 bases). In germline, CDR1 is LNHDA, CDR2 SQIVND (reference sequence). This CDR3 contains 15 residues. Deletions cut 1 base from V and 4 bases from J, with 13 bases between. This chain's CDR3 is CASSIGAGVGETQYF. CDR3 coding DNA: TGTGCCAGTAGTATAGGGGCCGGGGTCGGAGAGACCCAGTACTTC.

The chain joins TRBV5-6 to TRBJ1-2; 9 positions match TRBD1. This CDR3 is built from 14 residues. V was clipped by 4 bases and J by 11 bases; unmatched bases: 12. Germline CDR1 reads SGHDT; CDR2 reads YYEEEE. CDR3 nucleotides: TGTGCCAGCAGCCGGGGACAGGGACTACCTAGTTACACCTTC. It is translated as CASSRGQGLPSYTF.

J is TRBJ1-1 and V is TRBV12-5; the match to TRBD1 covers 10 bases. After removal of 7 bases from V and 4 bases from J, the junction contained 9 bases not matched to a gene. This CDR3 region has 15 residues. Germline loops: CDR1 LGHNT, CDR2 FRNRAP. The CDR3 sequence is CASAPRDRGVTEAFF. CDR3 DNA sequence: TGTGCTAGTGCCCCCCGGGACAGGGGAGTCACTGAAGCTTTCTTT.

This clone was seen only a few times. The rearrangement uses TRBV29-1 and TRBJ1-2, with 10 bases that match TRBD1. From germline, CDR1 is SQVTM and CDR2 ANQGSEA. This CDR3 comprises 15 residues. The trim removed 6 bases at V and 1 base at J, leaving 8 bases unmatched. The chain's CDR3 is CSVAGTGDLNYGYTF. As DNA, the CDR3 is TGCAGCGTCGCAGGGACAGGGGATCTTAACTATGGCTACACCTTC.

This clone was counted only a few times. The V gene is TRBV14, the J gene TRBJ2-2; 9 bases are a match to TRBD1. The CDR3 contains 18 residues. Germline loops: CDR1 SGHDN, CDR2 FVKESK. With V trimmed by 5 bases and J by 4 bases, 14 bases remained unmatched. CDR3 sequence: CASSSKGPGTGRTGELFF. CDR3 coding DNA: TGTGCCAGCAGCTCCAAAGGTCCAGGGACAGGGCGCACCGGGGAGCTGTTTTTT.